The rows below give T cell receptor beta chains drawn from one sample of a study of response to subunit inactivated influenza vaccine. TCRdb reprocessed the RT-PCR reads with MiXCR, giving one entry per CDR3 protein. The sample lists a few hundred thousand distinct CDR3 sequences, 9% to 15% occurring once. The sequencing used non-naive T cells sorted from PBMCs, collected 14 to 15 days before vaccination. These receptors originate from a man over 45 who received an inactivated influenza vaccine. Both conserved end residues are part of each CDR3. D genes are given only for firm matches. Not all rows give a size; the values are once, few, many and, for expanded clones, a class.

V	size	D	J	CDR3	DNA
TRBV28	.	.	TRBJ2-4	CASSGARGYDKNIQYF	TGTGCCAGCAGTGGGGCCCGGGGCTATGACAAAAACATTCAGTACTTC
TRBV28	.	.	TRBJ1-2	CASSLTGVYGYTF	TGTGCCAGCAGCTTGACAGGCGTCTATGGCTACACCTTC
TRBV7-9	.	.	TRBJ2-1	CASSYRAETYNEQFF	TGTGCCAGCAGCTACCGGGCCGAGACCTACAATGAGCAGTTCTTC
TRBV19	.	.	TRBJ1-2	CASSIMAAQGYTF	TGTGCCAGTAGTATAATGGCGGCCCAAGGCTACACCTTC
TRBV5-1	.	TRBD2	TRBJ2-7	CASSSAGREAQYF	TGCGCCAGCAGCTCGGCCGGGAGGGAGGCGCAGTACTTC
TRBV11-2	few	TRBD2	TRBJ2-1	CASSLILAGGPGNEQFF	TGTGCCAGCAGCCTAATTTTAGCGGGAGGGCCAGGCAATGAGCAGTTCTTC
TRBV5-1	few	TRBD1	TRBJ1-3	CASSLRGRQGSGSGNTIYF	TGCGCCAGCAGCTTGCGTGGACGACAGGGCTCCGGCTCTGGAAACACCATATATTTT
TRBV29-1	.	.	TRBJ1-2	CSVRRSHYGYTF	TGCAGCGTTCGCAGGTCCCACTATGGCTACACCTTC
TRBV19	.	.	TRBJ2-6	CASSIDGSGANVLTF	TGTGCCAGTAGTATAGATGGGTCTGGGGCCAACGTCCTGACTTTC
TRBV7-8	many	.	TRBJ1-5	CASSPSGGGRSNQPQHF	TGTGCCAGCAGCCCCTCTGGGGGCGGGAGGAGCAATCAGCCCCAGCATTTT
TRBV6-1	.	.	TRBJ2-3	CASSDPSAGTDTQYF	TGTGCCAGCAGTGACCCTAGCGCGGGCACAGATACGCAGTATTTT